This TCR beta chain was recovered during a study of tumor-infiltrating lymphocytes in primary liver carcinoma. In regard to this clonotype: This could be a read error, since a much larger clone is one nucleotide away.

The authors took blood RNA from unsorted whole blood and also extracted germline DNA. A constant-region primer primed TCR beta cDNA synthesis from 500 ng of total RNA. Modified slightly, ARM-PCR produced TCR beta libraries over three nested multiplex PCR rounds. TRBV1-TRBV30 forward primers and a C-beta reverse primer were used in the first two PCR rounds, which each ran for about 10 cycles. TCRdb reanalysed the multiplex PCR reads using MiXCR and keeps one entry per CDR3 protein. This repertoire shows about 320,000 distinct CDR3 sequences, 50% to 75% found once; its top ten account for about a sixth. This CDR3 spans 12 amino acids. Germline loops: CDR1 MGHRA, CDR2 YSYEKL. V dropped 3 bases and J dropped 9 bases, with 9 bases sitting between them.

The sample consisted of peripheral blood. The chain is built from TRBV4-1 and TRBJ2-1; the D gene could be TRBD1 or TRBD2 (5 bases each). This receptor was taken from a woman aged 25 to 39 with primary liver carcinoma and hepatitis B virus infection. The DNA for the CDR3 is TGCGCCAGCAGCCAGGATGGGGGTGAGCAGTTCTTC. It translates to CASSQDGGEQFF.